Listed here are 27 T cell receptor beta chains from one sample, sequenced in a study of cytomegalovirus exposure and HLA in healthy donors. The PCR had 60 Vbeta and 13 Jbeta primers. Generated by immunoSEQ multiplex PCR, the TCRdb table keeps only in-frame clones and is missing some. The sample has approximately 150,000 clones, roughly three fifths seen once. Sample: PBMCs. The receptor source for this set is a male donor in good health and CMV-seronegative.

The chain links TRBV5-4 to TRBJ1-2, with D uncertain. Germline V lookup: CDR1 SGHNT, CDR2 YYREEE (reference sequence). V was trimmed by 0 bases and J by 3 bases, leaving 9 bases between them. The length of the CDR3 is 14 residues. CDR3 loop: CASSLGGSDYGYTF. As DNA, the CDR3 is TGTGCCAGCAGCTTGGGCGGCTCGGACTATGGCTACACCTTC.

The chain is built from TRBV6-5 and TRBJ2-3; possibly TRBD2 for D (5 bases). The CDR3 loop spans 15 amino acids. CDR1 MNHEY and CDR2 SVGAGI come from the germline V gene. V lost 2 bases and J lost 1, with 10 bases in between. The CDR3 DNA is TGTGCCAGCAGTTACAAGAATAGCGGCACAGATACGCAGTATTTT. Protein product: CASSYKNSGTDTQYF.

The genes are TRBV7-8 and TRBJ2-1, with TRBD1 as a possible D gene (6 bases). The germline gives CDR1 SGHVS, CDR2 FQNEAQ. V dropped 1 base and J dropped 4 bases, with 11 bases sitting between them. This CDR3 region has 15 residues. Here the CDR3 DNA reads TGTGCCAGCAGCTTAGGACGGACAGCATACAATGAGCAGTTCTTC. Its protein product is CASSLGRTAYNEQFF.

This sequence joins TRBV4-1 and TRBJ2-3; TRBD2 matches 14 bases. The CDR3 covers 21 residues. The germline V gene has CDR1 MGHRA and CDR2 YSYEKL. Trimming removed 5 bases from V and 3 bases from J; junction bases left unmatched: 19. Here the CDR3 DNA reads TGCGCCAGCAGCTGTTATGAAGGACTAGCGGGGGGTCAGAACCAGACAGATACGCAGTATTTT. Translating it yields CASSCYEGLAGGQNQTDTQYF.

The V and J genes are TRBV9 and TRBJ1-5; D perhaps matches TRBD1 (5 bases). This CDR3 comprises 16 residues. Germline V gene data show CDR1 as SGDLS and CDR2 as YYNGEE. V shed 3 bases and J shed 2 bases, with 15 bases lying between them. CDR3 residues: CASSEGRGVGNQPQHF. DNA for the CDR3: TGTGCCAGCAGCGAGGGGCGGGGAGTGGGCAATCAGCCCCAGCATTTT.

The rearrangement links TRBV19 to TRBJ1-2, with 9 positions matching TRBD1. The ends lost 3 bases at V and 3 bases at J; junction bases unmatched: 2. CDR1 and CDR2 (germline): LNHDA, SQIVND (reference sequence). The CDR3 contains 14 residues. The CDR3 here is CASSMDRGDYGYTF. CDR3 nucleotides: TGTGCCAGTAGTATGGACAGGGGAGACTATGGCTACACCTTC.

J is TRBJ1-1 and V is TRBV6-5; D gene unclear. The CDR3 sequence is 14 residues long. Germline V gene data show CDR1 as MNHEY and CDR2 as SVGAGI. The V gene lost 0 bases and the J gene lost 7 bases, with 12 bases spanning the gap. Here the CDR3 reads CASSYSTGVFEAFF. CDR3 bases: TGTGCCAGCAGTTACTCGACCGGGGTGTTTGAAGCTTTCTTT.

The genes are TRBV30 and TRBJ1-5; TRBD1 might be the D (6 bases). Trimming took off 4 bases at V and 0 bases at J, with 7 bases between the two ends. CDR3 length: 13 amino acids. CDR1 is GTSNPN, CDR2 SVGIG, per germline (reference sequence). Here the CDR3 DNA reads TGTGCCTGGAACAGGGATAGCAATCAGCCCCAGCATTTT. Translating gives CAWNRDSNQPQHF.

The V gene is TRBV7-9, the J gene TRBJ2-7; 8 nucleotides align to TRBD1. CDR1 is SEHNR, CDR2 FQNEAQ, per germline (reference sequence). The J segment lost 6 bases and the V segment lost 7 bases, leaving 11 bases of the junction unmatched. The CDR3 extends over 14 amino acids. CDR3 in amino acids: CASTWGQDQGEQYF. The CDR3 DNA follows: TGTGCCAGCACCTGGGGACAGGATCAAGGCGAGCAGTACTTC.

V and J are TRBV12-2 and TRBJ2-3; TRBD2 is the table's D call and was not checked against the DNA. TRBV12-2 is a documented pseudogene. The CDR3 has 17 residues. The DNA of the CDR3 is TGTGCAAGTCGCTTGTTATTGGAGGCCTCTAGCACAGATACGCAGTATTTT. Its protein product is CASRLLLEASSTDTQYF.

The chain carries TRBV6-1 and TRBJ2-7; 9 nucleotides align to TRBD1. V shed 5 bases and J 3 bases; nucleotides not matched to a gene: 14. Germline CDR1 and CDR2: MNHNS and SASEGT. CDR3 size: 17 residues. CDR3 loop: CASSQDLQGALGYEQYF. In DNA, the CDR3 is TGTGCCAGCAGTCAAGACCTACAGGGGGCTTTGGGCTACGAGCAGTACTTC.

The rearrangement joins TRBV5-6 to TRBJ2-5; 9 bases match TRBD2. The J call is doubtful: the DNA matches TRBJ2-7 better. The CDR3 is 15 residues long. Germline loops: CDR1 SGHDT, CDR2 YYEEEE. This CDR3 is CASSLRGLATTEQYF. The CDR3 bases are TGTGCCAGCAGCTTGCGGGGACTAGCTACGACCGAGCAGTACTTC.

The V call is TRBV5-6, the J call TRBJ1-2; 10 bases agree with TRBD1. This CDR3 is built from 14 residues. Germline V lookup: CDR1 SGHDT, CDR2 YYEEEE. Trimming cost V 2 bases and J 8 bases; bases outside gene matches: 6. CDR3 in amino acids: CASSFGQGDHGYTF. CDR3 in DNA: TGTGCCAGCAGCTTCGGACAGGGGGATCACGGCTACACCTTC.

This chain connects TRBV4-3 to TRBJ2-1; 9 bases line up with TRBD2. Germline loops: CDR1 LGHNA, CDR2 YSLEER. V gave up 4 bases and J gave up 3 bases; unmatched junction bases: 4. The CDR3 runs 15 residues. DNA of the CDR3: TGCGCCAGCAGCCTCCTAGCGGGGAACTACAATGAGCAGTTCTTC. Protein: CASSLLAGNYNEQFF.

V is TRBV9 and J is TRBJ2-3; TRBD2 matches 12 bases. V gave up 3 bases and J gave up 3 bases; unmatched junction bases: 5. Germline values: CDR1 SGDLS, CDR2 YYNGEE. This CDR3 has 16 residues. The CDR3 sequence is CASSETSGRPTDTQYF. The CDR3 nucleotides are TGTGCCAGCAGCGAGACTAGCGGGAGACCGACAGATACGCAGTATTTT.

The V and J genes are TRBV7-2 and TRBJ2-7; perhaps TRBD2 as D (5 bases). V shed 2 bases and J shed 0 bases, with 14 bases lying between them. CDR1 is SGHTA, CDR2 FQGNSA, per germline. This CDR3 is built from 16 residues. CDR3 nucleotide sequence: TGTGCCAGCAGCTTAAGTCCGGAGGCAAGCTCCTACGAGCAGTACTTC. Translating it yields CASSLSPEASSYEQYF.

The rearrangement uses TRBV10-2 and TRBJ1-1; D is undetermined. Trimming removed 2 bases from V and 5 bases from J, with 9 bases in between. Germline loops: CDR1 WSHSY, CDR2 SAAADI. This CDR3 is built from 13 residues. The CDR3 DNA sequence: TGCGCCAGCAGTGAGCGATGGAGAACTGAAGCTTTCTTT. It encodes CASSERWRTEAFF.

This chain uses TRBV5-4 with TRBJ2-1; 7 nucleotides line up with TRBD1. CDR1 and CDR2 (germline): SGHNT, YYREEE (reference sequence). This CDR3 region has 15 residues. V shed 4 bases and J 0 bases; nucleotides not matched to a gene: 4. The CDR3 loop is CASSTNRGSYNEQFF. CDR3 DNA: TGTGCCAGCAGCACCAACAGGGGCTCCTACAATGAGCAGTTCTTC.

This clone has just a few counts. V usage is TRBV10-3 and J usage is TRBJ2-2, with TRBD2 identical over 14 bases. From germline, CDR1 is ENHRY and CDR2 SYGVKD. The junction had 8 bases not matched to a gene; V was cut back by 3 bases and J by 5 bases. This CDR3 has 18 residues. Here the CDR3 reads CAISDPTSGGARTGELFF. In DNA form, the CDR3 reads TGTGCCATCAGTGACCCGACTAGCGGGGGGGCGCGTACCGGGGAGCTGTTTTTT.

This sequence joins TRBV5-6 and TRBJ1-1, with TRBD1 identical over 9 bases. V was pared by 4 bases and J by 11 bases, with 12 bases of the junction left unmatched. Germline values: CDR1 SGHDT, CDR2 YYEEEE. The CDR3 is 14 amino acids. CDR3 sequence reads: CASSVDRGIGVAFF. CDR3 bases: TGTGCCAGCAGCGTGGACAGGGGCATCGGCGTTGCTTTCTTT.

The V gene is TRBV27, the J gene TRBJ1-5; D is unresolved. Germline loops: CDR1 MNHEY, CDR2 SMNVEV (reference sequence). Trimming shortened V by 3 bases and J by 3 bases, and 6 bases separated the two germline ends. This CDR3 has 13 amino acids. CDR3 residues: CASSFGVNQPQHF. The CDR3 DNA reads TGTGCCAGCAGTTTCGGGGTCAATCAGCCCCAGCATTTT.

The chain couples TRBV10-3 to TRBJ2-7, with 7 bases identical to TRBD1. CDR3 size: 13 residues. Trimming removed 10 bases from V and 3 bases from J; junction bases left unmatched: 9. The germline V gene has CDR1 ENHRY and CDR2 SYGVKD. In DNA, the CDR3 is TGTGCCACTACGGGACAGCTCGACTACGAGCAGTACTTC. The encoded protein is CATTGQLDYEQYF.

The chain recombines TRBV11-3 with TRBJ2-1, with D possibly TRBD1 on 6 matching bases. V was trimmed by 1 base and J by 6 bases, leaving 13 bases between them. CDR3 length equals 15 residues. Germline CDR1 reads SGHNT; CDR2 reads YENEEA. CDR3 residues: CASSLGLDSRNEQFF. The CDR3 nucleotides read TGTGCCAGCAGCTTAGGCCTGGACAGCCGCAATGAGCAGTTCTTC.

The chain recombines TRBV7-9 with TRBJ2-5, with 8 bases identical to TRBD1. Germline CDR1 and CDR2: SEHNR and FQNEAQ (reference sequence). CDR3 length: 14 residues. Trimming at V came to 5 bases and at J to 5 bases, leaving 7 bases not matched to a gene. This CDR3 is CASSPLRGRETQYF. CDR3 in DNA: TGTGCCAGCAGCCCACTCAGGGGGCGGGAGACCCAGTACTTC.

This clone was observed a few times. V and J are TRBV5-6 and TRBJ1-4; D uncertain. V was trimmed by 0 bases and J by 3 bases, leaving 6 bases between them. The germline V gene has CDR1 SGHDT and CDR2 YYEEEE. The CDR3 runs 14 residues. CDR3 bases: TGTGCCAGCAGCTTGGCTGGCCCTAATGAAAAACTGTTTTTT. Its protein is CASSLAGPNEKLFF.

The V and J genes are TRBV11-3 and TRBJ2-7, with D perhaps matching TRBD1 (6 bases). The germline V gene encodes CDR1 SGHNT and CDR2 YENEEA. V was shortened by 5 bases and J by 1 base, with 12 bases between the two germline ends. The CDR3 is 14 residues long. The CDR3 bases are TGTGCCAGCAGCAAACAGGGTTCATCCTACGAGCAGTACTTC. This codes for CASSKQGSSYEQYF.

The chain couples TRBV9 to TRBJ1-4; 7 bases are shared with TRBD1. V gave up 5 bases and J gave up 2 bases; unmatched junction bases: 3. Germline-derived CDR1 and CDR2 are SGDLS and YYNGEE. CDR3 length: 14 amino acids. The CDR3 DNA reads as TGTGCCAGCAGTCCGGGACAGACTAATGAAAAACTGTTTTTT. Translating gives CASSPGQTNEKLFF.